The 20 T cell receptor beta chains presented below share a single source sample, sequenced in a study of T cells in Graves' hyperthyroidism and ophthalmopathy. The TCR beta CDR3 regions underwent amplification using RNA transcripts as the source. HTBI primers were the set used in a first-round RT-PCR of the TCR CDR3. Each CDR3 protein gets one entry after TCRdb re-called the multiplex PCR reads with MiXCR. The repertoire includes around 530,000 distinct CDR3 sequences, over 15% of them detected once, and roughly 15% sits in the top ten. The sequencing sample was made of blood. Receptors originate from a woman aged 18-29 years with Graves' ophthalmopathy.

The CDR3 region is CASSPQGAGGTENIQYF. The CDR3 region has the DNA TGTGCCAGCAGCCCACAGGGGGCCGGGGGTACGGAAAACATTCAGTACTTC. This chain connects TRBV28 to TRBJ2-4; 9 bases are shared with TRBD1. V shed 6 bases, J shed 5 bases, and the junction held 14 bases outside the gene matches. Germline lookup yields CDR1 MDHEN and CDR2 SYDVKM. This CDR3 is 17 amino acids long.

This clonotype showed up just a few times. The V gene is TRBV3-1, the J gene TRBJ1-1; possibly TRBD1 for D (5 bases). The CDR3 loop spans 16 amino acids. From germline, CDR1 is LGHDT and CDR2 YNNKEL (reference sequence). V gave up 2 bases and J gave up 2 bases, with 15 bases separating them. CDR3 amino acids: CASSQRSGRVNTEAFF. In DNA form, the CDR3 reads TGTGCCAGCAGCCAAAGATCAGGGCGGGTTAACACTGAAGCTTTCTTT.

Ten or more counts support this clonotype. The genes are TRBV10-3 and TRBJ1-4; D is undetermined. V dropped 6 bases and J dropped 7 bases, with 21 bases sitting between them. Per the germline V gene, CDR1 is ENHRY and CDR2 is SYGVKD. The CDR3 is 16 residues long. The CDR3 sequence: CAISARPPTASEKLFF. DNA for the CDR3: TGTGCCATCAGCGCGCGACCCCCGACTGCCTCTGAAAAACTGTTTTTT.

This clonotype was found a few times. This chain uses TRBV3-1 with TRBJ1-2, with 8 bases aligning to TRBD1. The CDR3 has 15 amino acids. Germline assignment: CDR1 LGHDT and CDR2 YNNKEL (reference sequence). Losses at the gene ends were 3 bases for V and 4 bases for J; bases not matched to a gene: 7. CDR3 sequence reads: CASSHPGGASYGYTF. Written as DNA, the CDR3 is TGTGCCAGCAGCCACCCAGGGGGCGCCTCCTATGGCTACACCTTC.

The gene calls are TRBV30 and TRBJ2-1; weak D call: TRBD1 (6 bases). V gave up 3 bases and J gave up 4 bases, with 10 bases separating them. This CDR3 contains 13 residues. Germline V gives CDR1 GTSNPN, CDR2 SVGIG (reference sequence). The CDR3 nucleotides read TGTGCCTGGAGGGACAGCCCGTACAATGAGCAGTTCTTC. The encoded protein is CAWRDSPYNEQFF. Looking up the rest from reference TRBV30 and TRBJ2-1 gives the full variable domain: SQTIHQWPATLVQPVGSPLSLECTVEGTSNPNLYWYRQAAGRGLQLLFYSVGIGQISSEVPQNLSASRPQDRQFILSSKKLLLSDSGFYLCAWRDSPYNEQFFGPGTRLTVL.

The count of this clonotype is one. The CDR3 DNA sequence: TGCAGGCGCGAGCGCCCTTTCCCCTCTGGAAACACCATATATTTT. Translation: CRRERPFPSGNTIYF. V is TRBV29-1 and J is TRBJ1-3; D is unresolved. Germline-derived CDR1 and CDR2 are SQVTM and ANQGSEA. The CDR3 extends over 15 amino acids.

The sample holds many counts of this clonotype. The V call is TRBV5-6, the J call TRBJ1-1, with D possibly TRBD1 on 5 matching bases. V was clipped by 2 bases and J by 0 bases, with 14 bases between them. The CDR3 consists of 16 residues. Germline loops: CDR1 SGHDT, CDR2 YYEEEE. The CDR3 is CASSFQGEGMNTEAFF. Written as DNA, the CDR3 is TGTGCCAGCAGCTTTCAGGGAGAGGGCATGAACACTGAAGCTTTCTTT.

This sequence joins TRBV2 and TRBJ1-1, with D unresolved. In germline, CDR1 is SNHLY, CDR2 FYNNEI. The CDR3 covers 14 residues. Trimming pared 0 bases from V and 5 bases from J, leaving 10 bases between. In DNA form, the CDR3 reads TGTGCCAGCAGTGAAGCGCTTCGCCGGACTGAAGCTTTCTTT. Translation: CASSEALRRTEAFF.

The chain couples TRBV9 to TRBJ2-7; the match to TRBD1 covers 8 bases. Germline V gene sequence: CDR1 SGDLS, CDR2 YYNGEE. V shed 0 bases, J shed 3 bases, and the junction held 2 bases outside the gene matches. The CDR3 is 14 residues long. The CDR3 spells CASSVDGQGYEQYF. The CDR3 DNA is TGTGCCAGCAGCGTAGATGGACAGGGCTACGAGCAGTACTTC. Full variable domain (remainder filled in from reference TRBV9 and TRBJ2-7): DSGVTQTPKHLITATGQRVTLRCSPRSGDLSVYWYQQSLDQGLQFLIQYYNGEERAKGNILERFSAQQFPDLHSELNLSSLELGDSALYFCASSVDGQGYEQYFGPGTRLTVT.

This chain connects TRBV11-3 to TRBJ2-5; possible D gene TRBD1, 5 bases. The CDR3 is 15 amino acids. Germline-derived CDR1 and CDR2 are SGHNT and YENEEA. Trimming cost V 1 base and J 4 bases, with 13 bases left between them. The chain's CDR3 is CASSLVQGLGETQYF. CDR3 DNA sequence: TGTGCCAGCAGCTTAGTTCAGGGTCTAGGAGAGACCCAGTACTTC.

This clonotype was detected many times. The chain joins TRBV18 to TRBJ1-1, with D possibly being TRBD1 (5 bases). The V gene's germline CDR1 is KGHSH and CDR2 LQKENI. This CDR3 is 13 amino acids long. Trimming took off 6 bases at V and 4 bases at J, with 12 bases between the two ends. In DNA form, the CDR3 reads TGTGCCAGCTCGGTCGGGGACGCCACTGAAGCTTTCTTT. It yields the protein CASSVGDATEAFF.

The chain carries TRBV19 and TRBJ2-6; D call uncertain. Germline assignment: CDR1 LNHDA and CDR2 SQIVND (reference sequence). This CDR3 has 15 amino acids. Between the trimmed V and J ends, which lost 5 bases and 0 bases, there was a span of 8 bases. CDR3 region: CASSHPISGANVLTF. The CDR3, as DNA: TGTGCCAGTAGTCACCCCATCTCTGGGGCCAACGTCCTGACTTTC.

This clonotype was seen many times. This chain connects TRBV12-3 or TRBV12-4 to TRBJ1-5; 10 bases are shared with TRBD1. V trimming: 6 bases; J trimming: 2 bases; junction bases outside the gene matches: 7. The CDR3 loop spans 16 amino acids. CDR3 nucleotide sequence: TGTGCCAGCAGCCTGACAGGGGGCGCCGGCAATCAGCCCCAGCATTTT. Encoded protein: CASSLTGGAGNQPQHF.

The V and J genes are TRBV6-1 and TRBJ2-2, with TRBD1 as a possible D gene (6 bases). Germline CDR1 MNHNS, CDR2 SASEGT. Trimming took 6 bases from V and 7 from J, leaving 12 bases between them. The CDR3 runs to 13 residues. CDR3 nucleotide sequence: TGTGCCAGCAGGCCCAGGGGTGTCGGGGAGCTGTTTTTT. Translating it yields CASRPRGVGELFF.

This clonotype came up a few times. This clone may be a read error of a much larger clone one base away. This CDR3 is missing its conserved last phenylalanine or tryptophan, likely due to a read error. The gene calls are TRBV30 and TRBJ2-7; 7 nucleotides match TRBD1. Germline CDR1 GTSNPN, CDR2 SVGIG (reference sequence). With 5 bases clipped from V and 2 bases from J, the junction kept 6 bases outside the gene matches. This CDR3 comprises 13 residues. The CDR3 sequence: CAWAGDRPYEQYL. DNA of the CDR3: TGTGCCTGGGCCGGGGACAGACCCTACGAGCAGTACCTC.

This clonotype occurred many times. An end of the junction differs from the germline gene, which may be a read error. This chain uses TRBV15 with TRBJ2-7, with D unclear. Germline V gives CDR1 LNHNV, CDR2 YYDKDF (reference sequence). The CDR3 totals 15 residues. CDR3 coding DNA: TGTGCCACCAACAGAGATCTGTACGGAGCCTACGAGCAGTACTTC. This codes for CATNRDLYGAYEQYF.

This clonotype was detected many times. In DNA form, the CDR3 reads TGTGCCAGCAGCCTTGAACCGGGGACGGGGTATGGCTACACCTTC. This codes for CASSLEPGTGYGYTF. J is TRBJ1-2 and V is TRBV6-1, with a tentative D call TRBD1 (5 bases). The ends were cut back, 6 bases at V and 5 bases at J, with 19 bases in the middle. Looked up from germline, CDR1 is MNHNS and CDR2 is SASEGT. The CDR3 consists of 15 residues.

The V and J genes are TRBV4-1 and TRBJ2-7, with TRBD1 matching over 9 bases. The CDR3 is 14 residues long. The ends lost 4 bases at V and 4 bases at J; junction bases unmatched: 5. CDR1 and CDR2 from the germline V gene are MGHRA and YSYEKL. This chain's CDR3 is CASSPGDRAYEQYF. The DNA for the CDR3 is TGCGCCAGCAGCCCGGGGGACAGGGCGTACGAGCAGTACTTC.

This clonotype was detected a few times. CDR3 nucleotide sequence: TGTGCCAGTAGGGAGGACGCGGGCTATGGCTACACCTTC. Translated, it gives CASREDAGYGYTF. This chain connects TRBV19 to TRBJ1-2, with D unresolved. From germline, CDR1 is LNHDA and CDR2 SQIVND (reference sequence). This CDR3 spans 13 amino acids. Trimming stripped 6 bases from V and 4 bases from J, with 12 bases between. The variable domain in full, completed from reference TRBV19 and TRBJ1-2, reads DGGITQSPKYLFRKEGQNVTLSCEQNLNHDAMYWYRQDPGQGLRLIYYSQIVNDFQKGDIAEGYSVSREKKESFPLTVTSAQKNPTAFYLCASREDAGYGYTFGSGTRLTVV.

This clonotype was recorded at least ten times. The genes are TRBV2 and TRBJ1-1, with D uncertain. Germline assignment: CDR1 SNHLY and CDR2 FYNNEI. V lost 7 bases and J lost 0, with 6 bases in between. This CDR3 is 12 amino acids long. The CDR3 DNA is TGTGCCAGCAAGGAGGTGAACACTGAAGCTTTCTTT. Protein sequence: CASKEVNTEAFF.